The next 9 T cell receptor beta chains were all read from a single sample in a study of CD8 T cells in ankylosing spondylitis (dated 2017 in TCRdb). The library was prepared using 5' RACE. TCRdb records Illumina HiSeq 2500 as the sequencer. Starting from the raw public reads, TCRdb applied fastp trimming at Q25, assembled clones with MiXCR and retained in-frame beta chains. Each CDR3 protein gets just one entry, which takes the most common genes and DNA from the rows behind it. The sample has more than 300,000 distinct CDR3 sequences on record, 9.5% to 13% of them singletons. About 10% of the sample goes to the ten largest clones. The source material was blood, either unsorted or a sorted T cell fraction (not recorded which). The receptors stem from a female donor with ankylosing spondylitis or in good health (not recorded which).

This clonotype was found many times. The rearrangement uses TRBV5-1 and TRBJ2-7; D possibly corresponds to TRBD2 (6 bases). Germline V gene lookup returns CDR1 SGHRS and CDR2 YFSETQ. This CDR3 is built from 13 residues. V shed 4 bases and J shed 4 bases, with 12 bases lying between them. This CDR3 is CASSGGTEYEQYF. The DNA of the CDR3 is TGCGCCAGCAGCGGAGGGACCGAGTACGAGCAGTACTTC.

The table lists this clonotype with many counts. The chain has TRBV5-6 and TRBJ2-7; no clear D gene. Germline CDR1 reads SGHDT; CDR2 reads YYEEEE. Between the trimmed V and J ends, which lost 0 bases and 0 bases, there was a span of 10 bases. This CDR3 region has 15 residues. CDR3 nucleotide sequence: TGTGCCAGCAGCTTGGGTAGCAGAGTCTCCTACGAGCAGTACTTC. Its translation is CASSLGSRVSYEQYF.

Comment on this clonotype: A read error may explain this, as a much larger clone is one base away. The rearrangement joins TRBV25-1 to TRBJ2-1; no reliable D call. Germline V lookup: CDR1 MGHDK, CDR2 SYGVNS. The CDR3 is 17 residues long. The CDR3: CASSEFATDPRYNELFF. The CDR3 DNA reads TGTGCCAGCAGTGAATTCGCGACTGACCCGCGGTACAATGAGCTGTTCTTC. Filled out from reference TRBV25-1 and TRBJ2-1, the complete variable domain reads EADIYQTPRYLVIGTGKKITLECSQTMGHDKMYWYQQDPGMELHLIHYSYGVNSTEKGDLSSESTVSRIRTEHFPLTLESARPSHTSQYLCASSEFATDPRYNELFFGPGTRLTVL.

This clonotype has only a few counts. The CDR3 DNA sequence: TGTGCCAGCAGAACCGGACAGAGCACAGATACGCAGTATTTT. Its protein product is CASRTGQSTDTQYF. This chain links TRBV6-1 with TRBJ2-3; D perhaps matches TRBD1 (6 bases). The V end was cut by 6 bases, the J end by 0 bases, with 10 bases between. Germline CDR1 is MNHNS and CDR2 is SASEGT. This CDR3 has 14 residues.

The table lists this clonotype with many counts. The chain employs TRBV29-1 and TRBJ2-2, with D perhaps matching TRBD2 (5 bases). Trimming removed 6 bases from V and 4 bases from J, with 9 bases in between. The germline gives CDR1 SQVTM, CDR2 ANQGSEA. The CDR3 covers 12 residues. The CDR3 region is CSVREATGELFF. The CDR3, as DNA: TGCAGCGTGAGGGAAGCCACCGGGGAGCTGTTTTTT.

At least ten counts were recorded for this clonotype. The J gene is TRBJ1-5, the V gene TRBV27; TRBD1 is a possible D gene (5 bases). The V end lost 4 bases, the J end lost 0 bases, and 10 bases lay between the germline ends. Germline V gene data show CDR1 as MNHEY and CDR2 as SMNVEV (reference sequence). This CDR3 spans 15 amino acids. The CDR3 loop is CASSSQGYSNQPQHF. The CDR3 DNA reads TGTGCCAGCAGTTCGCAGGGATATAGCAATCAGCCCCAGCATTTT.

As for this clonotype: A read error is possible here, since a much larger clone lies one base away. This chain joins TRBV12-3 or TRBV12-4 and TRBJ1-2; D unclear. The germline V and J ends were trimmed by 3 bases and 4 bases, with 12 bases remaining between them. The CDR3 has 14 amino acids. The CDR3 reads CASSFGRRTYGYTF. CDR3 nucleotide sequence: TGTGCCAGCAGTTTTGGTAGACGGACCTATGGCTACACCTTC.

This clonotype was seen many times. V usage is TRBV7-2 and J usage is TRBJ2-3; D possibly corresponds to TRBD2 (5 bases). Looked up from germline, CDR1 is SGHTA and CDR2 is FQGNSA. The V and J ends lost 9 bases and 0 bases respectively, with 10 bases between them. The CDR3 spans 13 residues. The CDR3 here is CARRAPSTDTQYF. DNA for the CDR3: TGTGCCAGGCGGGCGCCTAGCACAGATACGCAGTATTTT.

This clonotype was observed many times. In DNA form, the CDR3 reads TGTGCCAGCAGTTACGCGGGGGCCAATCAGCCCCAGCATTTT. This sequence encodes CASSYAGANQPQHF. The chain couples TRBV6-2 or TRBV6-3 to TRBJ1-5; perhaps TRBD1 as D (6 bases). Trimming removed 2 bases at V and 3 bases at J, with 8 bases between. CDR3 size: 14 residues. CDR1 is MNHEY and CDR2 is SVGEGT in the germline V gene.